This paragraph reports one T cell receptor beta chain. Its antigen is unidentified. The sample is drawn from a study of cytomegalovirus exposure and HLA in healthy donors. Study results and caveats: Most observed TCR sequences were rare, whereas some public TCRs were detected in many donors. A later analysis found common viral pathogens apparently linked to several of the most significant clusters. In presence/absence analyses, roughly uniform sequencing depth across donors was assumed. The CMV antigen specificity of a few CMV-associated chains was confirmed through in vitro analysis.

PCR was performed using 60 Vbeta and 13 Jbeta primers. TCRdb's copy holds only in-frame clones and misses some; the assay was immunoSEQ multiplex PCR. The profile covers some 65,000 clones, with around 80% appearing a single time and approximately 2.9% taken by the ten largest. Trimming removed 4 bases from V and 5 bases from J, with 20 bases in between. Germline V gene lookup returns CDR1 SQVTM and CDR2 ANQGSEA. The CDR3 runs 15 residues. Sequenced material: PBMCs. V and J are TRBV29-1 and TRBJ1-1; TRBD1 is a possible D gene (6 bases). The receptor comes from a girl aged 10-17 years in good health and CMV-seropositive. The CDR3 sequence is CSVAQRQAPGTEAFF. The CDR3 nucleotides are TGCAGCGTTGCACAGAGACAGGCGCCAGGGACTGAAGCTTTCTTT.